This entry concerns a single T cell receptor beta chain. The sample belongs to a study of T cells in Graves' hyperthyroidism and ophthalmopathy. RNA transcripts yielded amplified TCR beta CDR3 regions. An initial round of RT-PCR targeting the TCR CDR3 relied on the HTBI primer set. TCRdb called the multiplex PCR reads again in MiXCR, with one record for every CDR3 protein. The sample shows about 270,000 distinct CDR3 sequences, around 20% of them seen only once. The CDR3 spans 14 residues. Germline V lookup: CDR1 DFQATT, CDR2 SNEGSKA (reference sequence). With 5 bases clipped from V and 2 bases from J, the junction kept 7 bases outside the gene matches.

This chain joins TRBV20-1 and TRBJ2-3; 7 bases agree with TRBD1. Material for sequencing was blood. The source of this sequence is a man under 40 with Graves' ophthalmopathy. The CDR3 sequence is CSAQSGQHTDTQYF. The CDR3 coding sequence is TGCAGTGCTCAATCGGGACAGCACACAGATACGCAGTATTTT.